This entry describes one T cell receptor beta chain. Antigen: not known. cDNA libraries for TRB were generated by 5' RACE incorporating UMI labels. After re-calling the 5' RACE reads, TCRdb lists one entry per CDR3 protein, DNA absent. Seen in this sample are around 80,000 distinct CDR3 sequences; the ten most common clones hold about 0.62%. This sample was taken from a study of CXCR3-negative and CXCR3-positive naive CD8 T cells. Findings of the study overall: Greater hydrophobicity was found in TRB CDR3s of CXCR3-positive naive cells than of CXCR3-negative naive cells.

The CDR3 runs 19 residues. Looked up from germline, CDR1 is SGDLS and CDR2 is YYNGEE. The sequence derives from a human donor in good health. Some clones in this sample may be carry-over from other donors' samples. This sequence joins TRBV9 and TRBJ2-1; as DNA is missing, the TRBD1 call by TCRdb cannot be tested. Sequenced: naive CXCR3+ CD8+ T cells from blood. Documented subset: CD45RO-CCR7+CD27+CD95- naive CD8+ T cells expressing CXCR3 (TNR3+). CDR3 loop: CASSASMISRGRMLDEQFF.